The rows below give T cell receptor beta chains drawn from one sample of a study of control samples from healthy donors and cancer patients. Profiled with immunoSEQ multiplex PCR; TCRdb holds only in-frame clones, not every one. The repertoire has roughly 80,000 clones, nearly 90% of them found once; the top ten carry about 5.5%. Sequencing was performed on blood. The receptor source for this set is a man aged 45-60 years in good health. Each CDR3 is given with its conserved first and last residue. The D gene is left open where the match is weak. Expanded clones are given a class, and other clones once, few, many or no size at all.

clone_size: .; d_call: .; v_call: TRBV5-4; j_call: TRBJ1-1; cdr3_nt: TGTGCCAGCAGCTTGGAACCCCTTAACACTGAAGCTTTCTTT; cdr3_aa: CASSLEPLNTEAFF
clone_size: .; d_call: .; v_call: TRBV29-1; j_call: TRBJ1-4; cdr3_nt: TGCAGCGTGACCGCGGGGGGAGGCAGTGAAAAACTGTTTTTT; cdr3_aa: CSVTAGGGSEKLFF
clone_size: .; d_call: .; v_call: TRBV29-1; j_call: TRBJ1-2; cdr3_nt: TGCAGCGTTGTGAGATCAGGGGTCGAGGGCTACACCTTC; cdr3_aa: CSVVRSGVEGYTF
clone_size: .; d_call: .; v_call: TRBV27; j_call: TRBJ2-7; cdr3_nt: TGTGCCAGCTCCAAGGGACGGACTACCTACGAGCAGTACTTC; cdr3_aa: CASSKGRTTYEQYF
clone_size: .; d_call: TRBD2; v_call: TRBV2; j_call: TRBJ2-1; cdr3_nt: TGTGCCAGCAAAAACGCTCTAGCGGGGGGGTACAATGAGCAGTTCTTC; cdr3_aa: CASKNALAGGYNEQFF
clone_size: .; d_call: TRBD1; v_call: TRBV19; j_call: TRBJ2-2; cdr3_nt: TGTGCCAGTAGTATAGTCGCAGGGGGCATTGCGAACACCGGGGAGCTGTTTTTT; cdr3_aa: CASSIVAGGIANTGELFF
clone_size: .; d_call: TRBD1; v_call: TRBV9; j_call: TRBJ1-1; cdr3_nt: TGTGCCAGCAGCCCTCGGGACAGCAAGAACACTGAAGCTTTCTTT; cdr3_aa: CASSPRDSKNTEAFF
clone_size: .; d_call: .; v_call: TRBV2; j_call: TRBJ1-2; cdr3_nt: TGTGCCAGCAGTATCGGGACCGCAAGTGGCTACACCTTC; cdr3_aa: CASSIGTASGYTF
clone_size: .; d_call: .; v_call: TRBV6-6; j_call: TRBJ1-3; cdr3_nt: TGTGCCAGCACCCAGCGCTCTGGAAACACCATATATTTT; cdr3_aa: CASTQRSGNTIYF
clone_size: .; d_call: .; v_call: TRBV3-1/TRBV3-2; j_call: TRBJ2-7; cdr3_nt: TGTGCCAGCAGCCAAGTTGTTCCGAGCTACGAGCAGTACTTC; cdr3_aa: CASSQVVPSYEQYF
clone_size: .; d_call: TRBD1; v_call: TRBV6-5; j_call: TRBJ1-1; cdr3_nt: TGTGCCAGCGGACAGGGAAACACTGAAGCTTTCTTT; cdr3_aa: CASGQGNTEAFF
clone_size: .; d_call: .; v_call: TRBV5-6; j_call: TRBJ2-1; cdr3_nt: TGTGCCAGCAGGGAGCGTTACAATGAGCAGTTCTTC; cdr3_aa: CASRERYNEQFF
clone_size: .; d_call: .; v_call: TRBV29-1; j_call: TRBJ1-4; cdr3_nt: TGCAGCGTTGCAGGGGAAGGTGAAAAACTGTTTTTT; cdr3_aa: CSVAGEGEKLFF
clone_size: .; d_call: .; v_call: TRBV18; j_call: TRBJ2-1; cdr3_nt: TGTGCCAGCTCACCAATCGGGCAGGGAGGCGAGCAGTTCTTC; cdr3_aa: CASSPIGQGGEQFF
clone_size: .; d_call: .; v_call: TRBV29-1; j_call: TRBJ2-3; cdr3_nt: TGCAGCGGGTATCTAGGTACGCAGTATTTT; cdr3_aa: CSGYLGTQYF
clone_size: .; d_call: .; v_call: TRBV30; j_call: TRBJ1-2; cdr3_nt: TGTGCCTGGGTGGGACGGGGTGGCTACACCTTC; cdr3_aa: CAWVGRGGYTF
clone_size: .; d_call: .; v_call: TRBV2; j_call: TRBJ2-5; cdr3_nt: TGTGCCAGCAGTGGCACGAACCCTCACCGGGAGACCCAGTACTTC; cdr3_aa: CASSGTNPHRETQYF
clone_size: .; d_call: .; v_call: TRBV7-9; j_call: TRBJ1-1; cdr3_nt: TGTGCCAGCCGACCCGGGGGGAACACTGAAGCTTTCTTT; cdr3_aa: CASRPGGNTEAFF
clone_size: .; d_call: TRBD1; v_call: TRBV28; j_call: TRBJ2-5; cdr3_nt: TGTGCCAGCAGAGGACAGGGGGCTGGAAAGACCCAGTACTTC; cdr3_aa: CASRGQGAGKTQYF
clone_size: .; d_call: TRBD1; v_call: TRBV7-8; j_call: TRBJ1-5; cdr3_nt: TGTGCCAGCAGCTTAGGAGGAGACAGGGGCCTTCCCCAGCATTTT; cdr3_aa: CASSLGGDRGLPQHF
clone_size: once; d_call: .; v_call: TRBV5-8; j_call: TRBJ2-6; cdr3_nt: TGTGCCAGCAGCTATTCGGGGGCTGGGGCCAACGTCCTGACTTTC; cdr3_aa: CASSYSGAGANVLTF
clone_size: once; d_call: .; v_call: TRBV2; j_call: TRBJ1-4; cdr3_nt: TGTGCCAGCAGTCTCTACGGGGCGGTGGGTGAAAAACTGTTTTTT; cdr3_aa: CASSLYGAVGEKLFF
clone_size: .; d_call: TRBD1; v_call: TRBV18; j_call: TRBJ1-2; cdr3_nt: TGTGCCAGCTCTCCCGGGACAGCAAGTCAAAGCCTCTATGGCTACACCTTC; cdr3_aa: CASSPGTASQSLYGYTF
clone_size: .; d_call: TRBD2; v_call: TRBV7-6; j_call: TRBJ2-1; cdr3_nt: TGTGCCAGCAGCCCAGGACTAGCGGGGGGAAGTGAGCAGTTCTTC; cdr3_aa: CASSPGLAGGSEQFF
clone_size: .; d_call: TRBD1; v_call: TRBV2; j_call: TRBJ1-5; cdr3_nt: TGTGCCAGCAGTGCCCGACAGGGGAGCAATCAGCCCCAGCATTTT; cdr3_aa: CASSARQGSNQPQHF